Below, one T cell receptor beta chain is given with its context. Trimming removed 3 bases from V and 3 bases from J, with 8 bases in between. CDR1 is SGHTA and CDR2 is FQGNSA in the germline V gene. The CDR3 extends over 13 amino acids. The entry originates in a study of T cell changes during pregnancy in multiple sclerosis. Profiling relied on immunoSEQ multiplex PCR, and the TCRdb table lists in-frame clones only, not all of them. The profile covers about 24,000 clones, with about 88% appearing a single time and about 0.68% taken by the ten largest. The source was CD4+ T cells from peripheral blood mononuclear cells, collected in the first trimester of pregnancy. This TCR derives from a female donor in good health, enrolled as a control in a pregnancy study. This chain links TRBV7-2 with TRBJ2-5; unclear D gene. This chain's CDR3 is CASSFVVKETQYF. The CDR3 DNA follows: TGTGCCAGCAGCTTCGTAGTAAAAGAGACCCAGTACTTC.